Shown below are 20 T cell receptor beta chains from a single sample sequenced in a study of blood T cell repertoires in COVID-19. The protocol was immunoSEQ multiplex PCR, while the TCRdb copy is restricted to in-frame clones and leaves out a portion. The sample lists 200,000 to 250,000 clones, 80% to 90% occurring once. The sequencing sample was made of peripheral blood. The source is a man under 40 with active or convalescent COVID-19.

The rearrangement joins TRBV29-1 to TRBJ2-3; tentatively, D is TRBD2 (5 bases). The V end was cut by 4 bases, the J end by 3 bases, with 8 bases between. Germline values: CDR1 SQVTM, CDR2 ANQGSEA. The CDR3 has 12 residues. DNA of the CDR3: TGCAGCGTTGTCCGAGGGACAGATACGCAGTATTTT. As protein: CSVVRGTDTQYF.

This clone was detected only once. The chain uses TRBV18 and TRBJ2-3; D is possibly TRBD1 (6 bases). Looked up from germline, CDR1 is KGHSH and CDR2 is LQKENI. The CDR3 is 13 amino acids. Between the trimmed V and J ends, which lost 3 bases and 4 bases, there was a span of 8 bases. CDR3 protein: CASSPTGADTQYF. Written as DNA, the CDR3 is TGTGCCAGCTCACCGACAGGCGCAGATACGCAGTATTTT. Full variable domain (remainder filled in from reference TRBV18 and TRBJ2-3): NAGVMQNPRHLVRRRGQEARLRCSPMKGHSHVYWYRQLPEEGLKFMVYLQKENIIDESGMPKERFSAEFPKEGPSILRIQQVVRGDSAAYFCASSPTGADTQYFGPGTRLTVL.

This chain connects TRBV5-4 to TRBJ2-2, with a weak D call TRBD1 (6 bases). The germline gives CDR1 SGHNT, CDR2 YYREEE (reference sequence). The CDR3 is 17 residues long. The V end lost 3 bases, the J end lost 0 bases, and 15 bases lay between the germline ends. The CDR3 DNA follows: TGTGCCAGCAGCTCGCTGGGACAACTCGCGAACACCGGGGAGCTGTTTTTT. Translated: CASSSLGQLANTGELFF.

V usage is TRBV7-2 and J usage is TRBJ1-2, with 7 bases matching TRBD1. The junction had 4 bases not matched to a gene; V was cut back by 5 bases and J by 4 bases. The CDR3 totals 13 residues. Per the germline V gene, CDR1 is SGHTA and CDR2 is FQGNSA. The CDR3 bases are TGTGCCAGCAGCGTAGGGGGCGGCTATGGCTACACCTTC. The encoded protein is CASSVGGGYGYTF.

V is TRBV27 and J is TRBJ2-1, with TRBD2 matching 9 bases. CDR1 is MNHEY, CDR2 SMNVEV, per germline (reference sequence). The junction had 11 bases not matched to a gene; V was cut back by 2 bases and J by 9 bases. CDR3 length: 16 amino acids. The CDR3 DNA follows: TGTGCCAGCAGTTTAGGATGGACTAGCGTAAAGGTTGAGCAGTTCTTC. This sequence encodes CASSLGWTSVKVEQFF.

The chain employs TRBV6-4 and TRBJ2-3; D might be TRBD1 (6 bases). Germline V gives CDR1 MRHNA, CDR2 SNTAGT. The CDR3 runs 13 residues. The V and J ends lost 3 bases and 6 bases respectively, with 10 bases between them. The CDR3 DNA reads as TGTGCCAGCAGTGAGTTGCAGGGGGATACGCAGTATTTT. It translates to CASSELQGDTQYF.

The chain carries TRBV4-1 and TRBJ2-1, with 14 bases matching TRBD2. The CDR3 is 16 residues long. The junction had 7 bases not matched to a gene; V was cut back by 4 bases and J by 8 bases. Germline V gene lookup returns CDR1 MGHRA and CDR2 YSYEKL. CDR3 DNA: TGCGCCAGCAGCCCCGGGACTAGCGGGAGTGTCGATGAGCAGTTCTTC. This translates into CASSPGTSGSVDEQFF.

The chain links TRBV21-1 to TRBJ2-3; the table's TRBD2 call for D was not verified on the DNA. TRBV21-1 corresponds to a pseudogene. This CDR3 comprises 17 residues. The CDR3 protein is CASSKRPGTSGTDTQYF. The DNA of the CDR3 is TGTGCCAGCAGCAAAAGGCCCGGGACTAGCGGCACAGATACGCAGTATTTT.

The genes are TRBV7-3 and TRBJ2-7, with 7 bases lining up with TRBD2. J lost 4 bases, V lost 0 bases, and 6 bases had no gene match. The CDR3 has 15 residues. CDR1 and CDR2 from the germline V gene are SGHTA and FQGTGA. CDR3 sequence reads: CASSLTGGSGYEQYF. CDR3 coding DNA: TGTGCCAGCAGCTTAACCGGCGGGAGTGGGTACGAGCAGTACTTC.

The gene calls are TRBV30 and TRBJ1-1, with D possibly being TRBD1 (6 bases). The CDR3 loop spans 15 amino acids. With 3 bases removed from V and 0 bases from J, the gap between germline ends came to 14 bases. The germline V gene has CDR1 GTSNPN and CDR2 SVGIG (reference sequence). CDR3 DNA sequence: TGTGCCTGGAGAGACTGGGGGGGGCTGAACACTGAAGCTTTCTTT. It translates to CAWRDWGGLNTEAFF.

This clone occurred once. This chain links TRBV5-5 with TRBJ1-4; 11 positions match TRBD1. The CDR3 loop spans 14 amino acids. Germline values: CDR1 SGHKS, CDR2 YYEKEE (reference sequence). The ends lost 7 bases at V and 4 bases at J; junction bases unmatched: 3. The CDR3 DNA reads as TGTGCCAGCGGACAGGGGGCGATTAATGAAAAACTGTTTTTT. Translation: CASGQGAINEKLFF.

V and J are TRBV13 and TRBJ1-1; D is possibly TRBD1 (5 bases). The CDR3 is made up of 13 amino acids. The V gene's germline CDR1 is PRHDT and CDR2 FYEKMQ (reference sequence). Between the trimmed V and J ends, which lost 6 bases and 1 base, there was a span of 9 bases. The CDR3 DNA reads TGTGCCAGCAGTCCCACAGGGAACACTGAAGCTTTCTTT. Translated: CASSPTGNTEAFF.

The gene calls are TRBV14 and TRBJ2-3, with D hard to call. Deletions cut 4 bases from V and 0 bases from J, with 11 bases between. Germline V gene lookup returns CDR1 SGHDN and CDR2 FVKESK. The CDR3 loop spans 15 amino acids. CDR3 region: CASSLERLSTDTQYF. DNA for the CDR3: TGTGCCAGCAGCCTGGAGCGACTCAGCACAGATACGCAGTATTTT.

The chain links TRBV19 to TRBJ2-2, with TRBD1 identical over 7 bases. J gave up 7 bases and V 10 bases, and 15 bases lay outside the gene matches. The germline CDR1 and CDR2 sequences are LNHDA and SQIVND (reference sequence). This CDR3 has 15 amino acids. The CDR3 coding sequence is TGTGCCACGAACCCTGGACAGGCCGGTGGCGGGGAGCTGTTTTTT. As protein: CATNPGQAGGGELFF.

The chain combines TRBV3-1 (or the pseudogene TRBV3-2) with TRBJ1-6, with 9 bases lining up with TRBD1. J gave up 6 bases and V 3 bases, and 3 bases lay outside the gene matches. This CDR3 contains 15 residues. Germline V gene sequence: CDR1 LGHDT, CDR2 YNNKEL (reference sequence). The CDR3: CASSQGQGSNSPLHF. CDR3 bases: TGTGCCAGCAGCCAGGGACAGGGTTCTAATTCACCCCTCCACTTT.

V gene TRBV4-3 combines with J gene TRBJ1-5; 7 bases agree with TRBD1. CDR1 LGHNA and CDR2 YSLEER come from the germline V gene. J was trimmed by 3 bases and V by 0 bases; bases with no gene match: 11. CDR3 length: 18 amino acids. The CDR3 nucleotides are TGCGCCAGCAGCCAAGATTTATGGAGCACAGGGGCCAATCAGCCCCAGCATTTT. Its translation is CASSQDLWSTGANQPQHF.

The chain combines TRBV28 with TRBJ2-3; 11 bases are a match to TRBD2. The CDR3 extends over 17 amino acids. Germline trimming cut 5 bases from V and 2 bases from J; bases unmatched to any gene: 9. Per the germline V gene, CDR1 is MDHEN and CDR2 is SYDVKM. The CDR3 coding sequence is TGTGCCAGCAGTACGTCACCACTAGCGGGAGTCACAGATACGCAGTATTTT. The encoded protein is CASSTSPLAGVTDTQYF.

The V and J genes are TRBV19 and TRBJ1-5; tentative D call: TRBD1 (6 bases). The CDR3 covers 15 residues. Germline V gives CDR1 LNHDA, CDR2 SQIVND (reference sequence). V shed 6 bases and J shed 1 base, with 13 bases lying between them. The CDR3 DNA follows: TGTGCCAGTAGACTACAGGGTAGGAGCAATCAGCCCCAGCATTTT. This codes for CASRLQGRSNQPQHF.

This chain uses TRBV7-2 with TRBJ2-7, with D perhaps TRBD2 (7 bases). From germline, CDR1 is SGHTA and CDR2 FQGNSA. Trimming shortened V by 6 bases and J by 9 bases, and 18 bases separated the two germline ends. This CDR3 has 13 residues. Here the CDR3 DNA reads TGTGCCAGCAGACCGAGAGGGGGGGATCGGCAGTACTTC. This codes for CASRPRGGDRQYF.

The chain recombines TRBV6-6 with TRBJ1-5; 9 nucleotides agree with TRBD1. V shed 0 bases and J 7 bases; nucleotides not matched to a gene: 7. CDR3 length equals 16 residues. Germline V gene lookup returns CDR1 MNHNY and CDR2 SVGAGI (reference sequence). The CDR3 here is CASSYSGQGTGQPQHF. CDR3 DNA sequence: TGTGCCAGCAGTTACTCTGGACAGGGGACGGGCCAGCCCCAGCATTTT.